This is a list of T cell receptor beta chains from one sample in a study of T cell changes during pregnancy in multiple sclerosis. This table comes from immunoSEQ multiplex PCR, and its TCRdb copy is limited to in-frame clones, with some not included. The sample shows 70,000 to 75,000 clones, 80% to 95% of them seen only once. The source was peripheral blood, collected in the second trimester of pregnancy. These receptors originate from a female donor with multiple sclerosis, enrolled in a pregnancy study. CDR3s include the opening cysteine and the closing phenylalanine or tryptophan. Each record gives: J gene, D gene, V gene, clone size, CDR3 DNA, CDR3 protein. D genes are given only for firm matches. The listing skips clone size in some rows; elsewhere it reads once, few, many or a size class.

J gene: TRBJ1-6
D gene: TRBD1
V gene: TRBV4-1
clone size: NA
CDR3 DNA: TGCGCCAGCAGTCTCAACTTGGGACAGGGGGCTGATTCACCCCTCCACTTT
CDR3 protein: CASSLNLGQGADSPLHF

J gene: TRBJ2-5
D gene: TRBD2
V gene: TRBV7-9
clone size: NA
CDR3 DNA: TGTGCCAGCAGCAGGAGGGGACTAGCGGGAAGACAAGAGACCCAGTACTTC
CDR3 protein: CASSRRGLAGRQETQYF

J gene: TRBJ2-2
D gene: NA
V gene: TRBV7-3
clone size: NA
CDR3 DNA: TGTGCCAGCAGCTTAAAAGGAGGTTGGGGCGGGGAGCTGTTTTTT
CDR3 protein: CASSLKGGWGGELFF

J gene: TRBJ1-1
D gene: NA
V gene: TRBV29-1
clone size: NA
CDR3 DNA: TGCAGCGTTTCCCAGTTATCCACCTTGAACACTGAAGCTTTCTTT
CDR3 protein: CSVSQLSTLNTEAFF

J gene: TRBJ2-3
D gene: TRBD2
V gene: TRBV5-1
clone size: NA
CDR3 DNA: TGCGCCAGCAGCTTTAGCGGGCCAAACACAGATACGCAGTATTTT
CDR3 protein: CASSFSGPNTDTQYF

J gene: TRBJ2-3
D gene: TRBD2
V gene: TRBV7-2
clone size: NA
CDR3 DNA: TGTGCCAGCAGCTTAGGGGTCCTGGCTAGCGGGTTCACAGATACGCAGTATTTT
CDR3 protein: CASSLGVLASGFTDTQYF

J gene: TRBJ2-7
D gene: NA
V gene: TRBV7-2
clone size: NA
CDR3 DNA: TGTGCCAGCAGCTTGGAGTTTCCCTACGAGCAGTACTTC
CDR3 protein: CASSLEFPYEQYF

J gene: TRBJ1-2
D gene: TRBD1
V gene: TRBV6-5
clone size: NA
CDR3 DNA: TGTGCCAGCAGCCCCGGACAGGGGGCTGGTGGCTACACCTTC
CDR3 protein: CASSPGQGAGGYTF

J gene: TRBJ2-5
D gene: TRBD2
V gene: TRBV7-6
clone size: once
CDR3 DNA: TGTGCCAGCACCAGAGCGGGAGGTCCAGAGACCCAGTACTTC
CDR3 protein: CASTRAGGPETQYF

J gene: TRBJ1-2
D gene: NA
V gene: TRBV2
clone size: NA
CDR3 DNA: TGTGCCAGCAGTGAAGCGTTGCAGATGAACTATGGCTACACCTTC
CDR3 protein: CASSEALQMNYGYTF

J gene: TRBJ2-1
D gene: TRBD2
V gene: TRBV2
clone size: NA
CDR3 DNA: TGTGCCAGCAGTGAAGAAAGACTAGCGGGGGGTGATGAGCAGTTCTTC
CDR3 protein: CASSEERLAGGDEQFF

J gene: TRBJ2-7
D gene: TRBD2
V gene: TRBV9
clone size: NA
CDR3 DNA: TGTGCCAGCAGCGTAGATCCAGCGGGGACCTACGAGCAGTACTTC
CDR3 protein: CASSVDPAGTYEQYF

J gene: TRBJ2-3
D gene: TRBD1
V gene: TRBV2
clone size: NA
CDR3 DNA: TGTGCCAGCAGTGGGACAGGGGTGAGGACAGATACGCAGTATTTT
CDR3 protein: CASSGTGVRTDTQYF

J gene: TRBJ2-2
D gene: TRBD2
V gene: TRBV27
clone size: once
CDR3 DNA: TGTGCCAGCACCCAACTAGCGTTCGGGGAGCTGTTTTTT
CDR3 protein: CASTQLAFGELFF

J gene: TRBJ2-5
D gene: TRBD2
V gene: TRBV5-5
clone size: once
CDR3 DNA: TGTGCCAGCAGCTTGGACGAAGCGCGGGGGCAAGAGACCCAGTACTTC
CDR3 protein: CASSLDEARGQETQYF

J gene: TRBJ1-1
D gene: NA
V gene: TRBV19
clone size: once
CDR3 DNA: TGTGCCAGTAGTCCCCTCGGGTTGACTGAAGCTTTCTTT
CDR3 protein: CASSPLGLTEAFF

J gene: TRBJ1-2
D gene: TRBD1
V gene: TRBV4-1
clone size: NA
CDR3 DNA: TGCGCCAGCAGCCACCCCGACAGGGAGGCTGGCTACACCTTC
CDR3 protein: CASSHPDREAGYTF

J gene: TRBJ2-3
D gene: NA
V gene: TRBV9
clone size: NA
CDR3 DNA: TGTGCCAGCAGCGTAGAGTACCTGGTCGAGGATACGCAGTATTTT
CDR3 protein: CASSVEYLVEDTQYF

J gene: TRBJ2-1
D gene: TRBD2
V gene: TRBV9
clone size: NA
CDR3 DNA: TGTGCCAGCAGCGTAGGCCCCTCACTAGCGGGGGGACACAATGAGCAGTTCTTC
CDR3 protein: CASSVGPSLAGGHNEQFF

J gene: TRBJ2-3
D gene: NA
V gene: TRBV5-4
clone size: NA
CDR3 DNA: TGTGCCAGCAGCTTGTCCGGAGGCACAGATACGCAGTATTTT
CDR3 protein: CASSLSGGTDTQYF